This T cell receptor beta chain is from a study of graft-versus-host responses after intestinal transplantation. On the study more broadly: Tacrolimus and steroids were given for about three years to all recipients after anti-thymocyte globulin induction.

From germline, CDR1 is MGHRA and CDR2 YSYEKL. V lost 6 bases and J lost 5; bases outside the gene matches: 3. This CDR3 has 12 residues. Study observations and caveats: GvH clones detected in recipient marrow included some appearing first in ileum or blood. High graft-versus-host to host-versus-graft T cell clonal ratios marked allografts of patients with graft-donor macrochimerism. Early after transplant, HvG declines were associated with peak levels of circulating GvH clones.

Worth noting for this clone: Its matching antigen is unknown.

Assay used: immunoSEQ multiplex PCR; TCRdb lists only in-frame clones, some missing. The table has approximately 99,000 clones, 85% to 95% seen once. The TCR sequence derives from a human donor who was the organ donor for an intestinal transplant. The sample in question was unstimulated CD8+ T cells sorted from spleen or lymph node cells, obtained before transplant. V is TRBV4-1 and J is TRBJ1-1; 7 nucleotides line up with TRBD1. The CDR3 DNA reads as TGCGCCAGCAGTCCGACAGGGACTGAAGCTTTCTTT. Protein: CASSPTGTEAFF.